In this sample, the clone carrying this T cell receptor beta chain turned up a few times. What it binds is not known. With V trimmed by 5 bases and J by 4 bases, 9 bases remained unmatched. The CDR3 contains 16 residues. Germline CDR1 MNHEY, CDR2 SMNVEV (reference sequence). This sample was taken from a study of blood T cells in healthy people across ages. The donors, aged 6 to 90, were healthy Caucasians from Russia. The authors drew around 9.3 milliliters of peripheral blood from each donor. The amount of total RNA extracted per sample was at least 5 micrograms. Findings and limits, study-wide: Estimates based on one million T cells were treated as lower bounds.

PCR was performed a second time for about 6 to 12 cycles using a sample-barcoded 5' primer and a J-beta primer mix. Via MiXCR, TCRdb re-called the 5' RACE reads, giving one row per CDR3 protein. The sample lists about 1.8 million distinct CDR3 sequences, about 50% seen once, with over 2% in the top ten. The chain couples TRBV27 to TRBJ2-5; TRBD2 aligns across 11 bases. Input material: blood. The TCR sequence derives from a middle-aged woman in good health. CDR3 in DNA: TGTGCCAGCAGTACCTTAGCGGGGGGGCAGTTAGAGACCCAGTACTTC. Translation: CASSTLAGGQLETQYF.